The subject of this entry is one TCR beta chain. The antigen is undetermined. The protocol was immunoSEQ multiplex PCR, while the TCRdb copy is restricted to in-frame clones and leaves out a portion. In the table there are roughly 68,000 clones, around 97% of which are singletons. This record comes from a study of cytomegalovirus exposure and HLA in healthy donors. Study-wide points: CMV antigen specificity of a few CMV-associated chains was confirmed in vitro. One later analysis, an examination of the 120 validation repertoires, found that first-cohort TCR clusters tended to co-occur in them. The listing of roughly 160 TCR beta chains classed them as cytomegalovirus-associated.

Unmatched junction bases numbered 9, after V lost 3 bases and J lost 5 bases. The CDR3 loop spans 15 amino acids. Germline CDR1 MNHEY, CDR2 SMNVEV (reference sequence). Sequenced input: PBMCs. The source is a man aged 18 to 29 in good health and CMV-seronegative. The chain joins TRBV27 to TRBJ1-1, with 7 positions matching TRBD1. CDR3 sequence (DNA): TGTGCCAGCAGTTTCATGACACAGGGGAGTACTGAAGCTTTCTTT. This gives the protein CASSFMTQGSTEAFF.